This record concerns one TCR beta chain sequence. Antigen unknown. This sample is drawn from a study of CD8+ T cells in alopecia areata. The overall study: Tofacitinib administration to treated patients was oral, at 5 to 10 mg twice daily. Study-level points and caveats: Sequencing of scalp samples also includes resident alphabeta T cells from normal skin. Tofacitinib significantly decreased scalp clonality and expanded CD8+ clones among top 100. The study found TCR sharing across patients less clear than in mice, possibly for HLA reasons.

CDR3 length equals 12 residues. The germline V gene has CDR1 MNHEY and CDR2 SVGAGI. With 6 bases removed from V and 2 bases from J, the gap between germline ends came to 7 bases. Reverse transcription of extracted RNA yielded cDNA, which provided the sequencing template. Assay: immunoSEQ multiplex PCR; the TCRdb copy retains only in-frame clones and omits some. The sample yields roughly 190,000 clones, around 60% seen once. Treatment denoted: oral pan-JAK inhibitor, 5-10 mg twice daily. The material was CD4+ T cells sorted from blood, obtained at week 4, from a patient treated with tofacitinib. The chain uses TRBV6-5 and TRBJ1-1, with D possibly being TRBD1 (5 bases). This receptor was identified in a human donor with alopecia areata. In DNA form, the CDR3 reads TGTGCCAGCAGAGGGACCAACACTGAAGCTTTCTTT. It yields the protein CASRGTNTEAFF.